The T cell receptor (beta chain) described here comes from a study of post-analysis software for immune sequencing data. In the study overall: Relapsing-remitting, secondary progressive and progressive-relapsing forms made up the multiple sclerosis disease courses. General observations from the study: A significant reduction in normalized Chao1 diversity was observed in multiple sclerosis patients versus controls. Strong same-batch co-clustering of samples appeared with F measure clustering. Relative to controls, patients had about 5 TRBV segments at higher frequency, with TRBV5-6, TRBV5-1 and TRBV20-1 among these.

Unique molecular identifiers had been added to the TCR beta cDNA libraries. The yield from approximately 1 to 10 million T cells was about 500,000 cDNA molecules in total. From the PCR reads, TCRdb called clonotypes with MiXCR, one entry per CDR3 protein. The sample carries about 260,000 distinct CDR3 sequences, just over 35% recorded once. Germline CDR1 is MDHEN and CDR2 is SYDVKM. The CDR3 runs to 15 residues. With V trimmed by 6 bases and J by 3 bases, 7 bases remained unmatched. This clonotype was counted at least ten times. Antigen: not known. The specimen sequenced was blood. The TCR sequence derives from a girl aged 10-17 years with multiple sclerosis. This sequence joins TRBV28 and TRBJ2-1, with TRBD1 identical over 8 bases. CDR3 region: CASRVAGGFYNEQFF. The CDR3 coding sequence is TGTGCCAGCAGGGTGGCAGGGGGCTTCTACAATGAGCAGTTCTTC. The full variable domain, rest sourced from reference TRBV28 and TRBJ2-1, is DVKVTQSSRYLVKRTGEKVFLECVQDMDHENMFWYRQDPGLGLRLIYFSYDVKMKEKGDIPEGYSVSREKKERFSLILESASTNQTSMYLCASRVAGGFYNEQFFGPGTRLTVL.